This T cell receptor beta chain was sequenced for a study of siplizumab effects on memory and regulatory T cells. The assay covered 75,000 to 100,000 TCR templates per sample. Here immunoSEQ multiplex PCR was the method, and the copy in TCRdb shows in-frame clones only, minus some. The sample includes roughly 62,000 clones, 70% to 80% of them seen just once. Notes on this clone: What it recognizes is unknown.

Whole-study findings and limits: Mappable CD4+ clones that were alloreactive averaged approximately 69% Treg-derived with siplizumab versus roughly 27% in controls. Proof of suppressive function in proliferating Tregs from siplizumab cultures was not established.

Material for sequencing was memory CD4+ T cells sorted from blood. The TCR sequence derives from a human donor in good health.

In DNA, the CDR3 is TGTGCCAGCAGCTTATTTGCAGCCACAAATCAGCCCCAGCATTTT. Amino acids: CASSLFAATNQPQHF. V gene TRBV7-2 combines with J gene TRBJ1-5; D unclear. Trimming pared 2 bases from V and 4 bases from J, leaving 12 bases between. This CDR3 region has 15 residues. Per the germline V gene, CDR1 is SGHTA and CDR2 is FQGNSA. Combining the CDR3 with reference TRBV7-2 and TRBJ1-5 gives the whole variable domain GAGVSQSPSNKVTEKGKDVELRCDPISGHTALYWYRQSLGQGLEFLIYFQGNSAPDKSGLPSDRFSAERTGGSVSTLTIQRTQQEDSAVYLCASSLFAATNQPQHFGDGTRLSIL.